The 18 T cell receptor beta chains below were found in one sample sequenced in a study of blood T cells in healthy people across ages. The authors ran a second PCR of roughly 6 to 12 cycles using a sample-barcoded 5' primer and a J-beta primer mix. MiXCR, applied by TCRdb to the 5' RACE reads, yields one record per CDR3 protein. The sample gives more than 700,000 distinct CDR3 sequences, about 48% of which show up once; about 42% is in the top ten. The specimen was blood. These receptors came from an elderly man in good health.

Comment on this clonotype: A much larger clonotype is one base distant, so this may be a read error. The V call is TRBV12-3 or TRBV12-4, the J call TRBJ2-3; D gene ambiguous. The V end lost 3 bases, the J end lost 3 bases, and 13 bases lay between the germline ends. There are 15 residues in the CDR3. The CDR3 here is CASSFGTVVTDTQYF. In nucleotides, the CDR3 is TGTGCCAGCAGTTTTGGAACAGTGGTGACAGATACGCAGTATTTT.

This sequence joins TRBV29-1 and TRBJ2-1, with 9 bases lining up with TRBD2. Unmatched junction bases numbered 5, after V lost 6 bases and J lost 8 bases. CDR3 length: 12 amino acids. Per germline, CDR1 SQVTM and CDR2 ANQGSEA. CDR3: CSVGREGDEQFF. CDR3 DNA sequence: TGCAGCGTGGGGCGGGAGGGTGATGAGCAGTTCTTC.

The rearrangement uses TRBV20-1 and TRBJ2-1; 12 bases are shared with TRBD2. J lost 3 bases, V lost 4 bases, and 4 bases had no gene match. The CDR3 spans 15 residues. The germline V gene encodes CDR1 DFQATT and CDR2 SNEGSKA (reference sequence). The CDR3 DNA reads as TGCAGTGCTACGGGACTAGCGGGCCTCTACAATGAGCAGTTCTTC. This gives the protein CSATGLAGLYNEQFF.

J is TRBJ2-4 and V is TRBV2, with 9 bases fitting TRBD1. The end of the DNA is better explained by TRBJ2-7, so the J call may be wrong. From germline, CDR1 is SNHLY and CDR2 FYNNEI. The CDR3 extends over 12 amino acids. The CDR3 is CASGTGFNEQYF. The DNA of the CDR3 is TGTGCCAGCGGGACAGGGTTCAACGAGCAGTACTTC.

This sequence joins TRBV24-1 and TRBJ1-2, with a possible D match to TRBD1 (6 bases). Per germline, CDR1 KGHDR and CDR2 SFDVKD. Trimming removed 3 bases from V and 8 bases from J, with 15 bases in between. The length of the CDR3 is 14 residues. Written as DNA, the CDR3 is TGTGCCACCAGTGATCTCAGGGGAGGAGAGGGCTACACCTTC. It translates to CATSDLRGGEGYTF.

This clonotype was seen at least ten times. This chain uses TRBV29-1 with TRBJ1-2; 9 nucleotides agree with TRBD1. Germline assignment: CDR1 SQVTM and CDR2 ANQGSEA. J gave up 4 bases and V 3 bases, and 9 bases lay outside the gene matches. The length of the CDR3 is 15 residues. CDR3 loop: CSVDVSTGGGYGYTF. CDR3 nucleotide sequence: TGCAGCGTTGACGTCTCGACAGGGGGTGGCTATGGCTACACCTTC.

The chain employs TRBV9 and TRBJ2-6; the D is unclear. Germline V gene lookup returns CDR1 SGDLS and CDR2 YYNGEE. The CDR3 sequence is 15 residues long. V lost 3 bases and J 0 bases, leaving 7 bases between the germline ends. The CDR3 sequence is CASSEGFSGANVLTF. DNA for the CDR3: TGTGCCAGCAGCGAAGGGTTCTCTGGGGCCAACGTCCTGACTTTC.

A few counts support this clonotype. The chain carries TRBV10-3 and TRBJ2-7, with 7 bases matching TRBD1. This CDR3 region has 14 residues. Germline loops: CDR1 ENHRY, CDR2 SYGVKD. J lost 7 bases, V lost 8 bases, and 14 bases had no gene match. The CDR3 DNA is TGTGCCATCCAGCACGGGACAGTATACAATGAGCAGTACTTC. Translation: CAIQHGTVYNEQYF.

The chain combines TRBV18 with TRBJ2-7; D possibly corresponds to TRBD2 (6 bases). The CDR3 covers 15 residues. Germline CDR1 KGHSH, CDR2 LQKENI. Deletions cut 2 bases from V and 3 bases from J, with 14 bases between. The CDR3 nucleotides read TGTGCCAGCTCACCAGCCCAGGGAGGTGGCTACGAGCAGTACTTC. Translation: CASSPAQGGGYEQYF.

The chain combines TRBV29-1 with TRBJ1-1, with unresolved D. Germline CDR1 reads SQVTM; CDR2 reads ANQGSEA. V was trimmed by 8 bases and J by 2 bases, leaving 15 bases between them. This CDR3 has 13 residues. The DNA for the CDR3 is TGCAGCTCCAGCAGGAATACTAACACTGAAGCTTTCTTT. It codes for CSSSRNTNTEAFF.

J is TRBJ2-7 and V is TRBV27; no clear D. CDR3 length equals 14 residues. Deletions cut 4 bases from V and 4 bases from J, with 14 bases between. Germline V gene sequence: CDR1 MNHEY, CDR2 SMNVEV (reference sequence). The DNA for the CDR3 is TGTGCCAGCAGTTCCCGTCTAATCTGGTACGAGCAGTACTTC. Amino acid sequence: CASSSRLIWYEQYF.

Concerning this clonotype: This may come from a read error, since a much larger clone is one base off. The rearrangement uses TRBV24-1 and TRBJ2-3, with a weak D call TRBD2 (6 bases). Trimming pared 3 bases from V and 7 bases from J, leaving 13 bases between. The CDR3 covers 14 residues. Looked up from germline, CDR1 is KGHDR and CDR2 is SFDVKD. CDR3 residues: CATSDIGSANTQYF. DNA of the CDR3: TGTGCCACCAGTGATATCGGGAGCGCCAATACGCAGTATTTT.

The chain is built from TRBV29-1 and TRBJ2-6; D possibly corresponds to TRBD2 (5 bases). The CDR3 has 15 residues. V lost 1 base, J lost 1 base, and 8 bases lay in between. Germline V CDR1 and CDR2: SQVTM, ANQGSEA. Here the CDR3 reads CSVEGPGSGANVLTF. In DNA, the CDR3 is TGCAGCGTTGAAGGTCCGGGGTCTGGGGCCAACGTCCTGACTTTC.

The rearrangement joins TRBV2 to TRBJ1-5; TRBD1 might be the D (5 bases). Germline V gives CDR1 SNHLY, CDR2 FYNNEI. Trimming took off 6 bases at V and 3 bases at J, with 12 bases between the two ends. This CDR3 comprises 14 residues. The CDR3 loop is CASRIDSPNQPQHF. In DNA, the CDR3 is TGTGCCAGCAGGATAGACAGCCCCAATCAGCCCCAGCATTTT.

This clonotype has more than one count but fewer than ten. V usage is TRBV11-2 and J usage is TRBJ2-5; 13 bases align to TRBD2. After removal of 4 bases from V and 10 bases from J, the junction contained 9 bases not matched to a gene. CDR3 length: 15 amino acids. Germline V gives CDR1 SGHAT, CDR2 FQNNGV. The CDR3 region has the DNA TGTGCCAGCAGCTCCAGGACTAGCGGGAGTCTAGACCAGTACTTC. It codes for CASSSRTSGSLDQYF.

The chain recombines TRBV6-5 with TRBJ2-7; either TRBD1 or TRBD2 may fit D (6 bases each). Germline CDR1 reads MNHEY; CDR2 reads SVGAGI. The germline V and J ends were trimmed by 0 bases and 1 base, with 13 bases remaining between them. The CDR3 is 16 amino acids. The CDR3 protein is CASSYSNRGGSYEQYF. The CDR3 nucleotides read TGTGCCAGCAGTTACTCTAACCGAGGGGGGTCCTACGAGCAGTACTTC.

This clonotype has more than one count but fewer than ten. V usage is TRBV29-1 and J usage is TRBJ1-1; no firm D call. Deletions cut 5 bases from V and 10 bases from J, with 14 bases between. Germline assignment: CDR1 SQVTM and CDR2 ANQGSEA. The length of the CDR3 is 11 residues. The DNA for the CDR3 is TGCAGCGTTAACAGTCCTGCTGGAGCTTTCTTT. It yields the protein CSVNSPAGAFF.

This clonotype has more than one count but fewer than ten. This chain joins TRBV7-2 and TRBJ1-3; a weak D match, TRBD1 (5 bases). Germline V gives CDR1 SGHTA, CDR2 FQGNSA. The germline V and J ends were trimmed by 5 bases and 4 bases, with 12 bases remaining between them. The CDR3 loop spans 14 amino acids. CDR3 DNA: TGTGCCAGCAGCCCCGGGGGGTCGGGAAACACCATATATTTT. This sequence encodes CASSPGGSGNTIYF.